A single sample gave rise to the 31 T cell receptor beta chains below, sequenced in a study of T cell repertoires in cytomegalovirus infection. MiXCR, run by TCRdb on the reads, gives a single entry per CDR3 protein. The table has approximately 770,000 distinct CDR3 sequences, about 29% seen once. No cognate antigen is known for these TCRs. Sequences were derived from cultured CD8+ T cells from PBMCs, sampled from culture after CMV antigen stimulation. These receptors originate from a human donor in good health (CMV status not recorded). Some clones in this sample may be carry-over from other donors' samples.

This clonotype was picked up a small number of times. The chain employs TRBV7-6 and TRBJ2-7, with TRBD2 identical over 9 bases. Germline-derived CDR1 and CDR2 are SGHVS and FNYEAQ. The CDR3 has 15 residues. J was trimmed by 2 bases and V by 5 bases; bases with no gene match: 7. The DNA for the CDR3 is TGTGCCAGCAGCCCAGGACTAGCGCTTACCTACGAGCAGTACTTC. It translates to CASSPGLALTYEQYF.

This clonotype was counted only a few times. This sequence joins TRBV28 and TRBJ2-5; D not resolved. The V end was cut by 6 bases, the J end by 1 base, with 15 bases between. The germline V gene encodes CDR1 MDHEN and CDR2 SYDVKM. This CDR3 is 15 amino acids long. The CDR3 loop reads CASSPTSGVQETQYF. The CDR3 region has the DNA TGTGCCAGCAGCCCTACCTCTGGGGTCCAAGAGACCCAGTACTTC.

The chain employs TRBV10-1 and TRBJ2-1; 8 positions agree with TRBD2. The CDR3 is made up of 15 amino acids. The V gene end was trimmed by 3 bases and the J gene end by 3 bases; junction bases not matched to a gene: 4. The germline gives CDR1 WNHNN, CDR2 SYGVQD (reference sequence). The CDR3 sequence: CASSDSGTNYNEQFF. CDR3 DNA sequence: TGCGCCAGCAGTGATAGCGGGACCAACTACAATGAGCAGTTCTTC.

The genes are TRBV27 and TRBJ2-7, with D maybe TRBD2 (5 bases). The CDR3 is 15 amino acids. Germline V gene sequence: CDR1 MNHEY, CDR2 SMNVEV (reference sequence). Trimming took 2 bases from V and 2 from J, leaving 13 bases between them. CDR3 bases: TGTGCCAGCAGTTTAGGGCCGGGGTTGACCTACGAGCAGTACTTC. Translating gives CASSLGPGLTYEQYF.

The chain links TRBV28 to TRBJ2-5, with 9 positions matching TRBD1. The V gene end was trimmed by 6 bases and the J gene end by 2 bases; junction bases not matched to a gene: 4. The CDR3 has 14 residues. Germline CDR1 reads MDHEN; CDR2 reads SYDVKM. CDR3 in DNA: TGTGCCAGCAGATGGGACAGGGCACAAGAGACCCAGTACTTC. Amino acid sequence: CASRWDRAQETQYF.

In this sample, this clonotype turned up many times. The V call is TRBV7-2, the J call TRBJ2-3, with no clear D. CDR1 and CDR2 from the germline V gene are SGHTA and FQGNSA. V was pared by 0 bases and J by 2 bases, with 6 bases between. CDR3 length equals 14 residues. The CDR3 DNA reads as TGTGCCAGCAGCTTAGCGGGGTCCACAGATACGCAGTATTTT. This translates into CASSLAGSTDTQYF.

V is TRBV10-3 and J is TRBJ2-3, with 8 bases lining up with TRBD2. CDR1 and CDR2 (germline): ENHRY, SYGVKD. Losses at the gene ends were 11 bases for V and 0 bases for J; bases not matched to a gene: 19. The CDR3 totals 18 residues. CDR3 amino acids: CAAINERGPPPSTDTQYF. CDR3 sequence (DNA): TGTGCCGCCATCAACGAGCGGGGGCCTCCTCCCAGCACAGATACGCAGTATTTT.

This clonotype was seen more than once but under ten times. The chain has TRBV7-8 and TRBJ2-2, with D possibly being TRBD2 (7 bases). The germline V gene has CDR1 SGHVS and CDR2 FQNEAQ. The CDR3 sequence is 17 residues long. V was cut by 5 bases and J by 2 bases, with 18 bases left in between. In DNA, the CDR3 is TGTGCCAGCAGCCCCTTCTCGGGGGGCGGTAACACCGGGGAGCTGTTTTTT. This codes for CASSPFSGGGNTGELFF.

This clonotype was recorded a few times. The gene calls are TRBV12-3 or TRBV12-4 and TRBJ1-2; D uncertain. The CDR3 has 13 residues. Deletions cut 3 bases from V and 5 bases from J, with 10 bases between. CDR3 nucleotides: TGTGCCAGCAGTTTCGGGTTTGATTATGGCTACACCTTC. This encodes CASSFGFDYGYTF.

The chain carries TRBV6-5 and TRBJ2-1, with 8 positions matching TRBD1. CDR3 size: 17 residues. Trimming cost V 2 bases and J 0 bases; bases outside gene matches: 6. In germline, CDR1 is MNHEY, CDR2 SVGAGI. CDR3 residues: CASSYIRGPSSYNEQFF. Here the CDR3 DNA reads TGTGCCAGCAGTTACATCAGGGGGCCAAGCTCCTACAATGAGCAGTTCTTC.

This clonotype was seen more than once but under ten times. V usage is TRBV10-3 and J usage is TRBJ2-2; D remains unclear. The CDR3 loop spans 14 amino acids. Between the trimmed V and J ends, which lost 4 bases and 5 bases, there was a span of 11 bases. In germline, CDR1 is ENHRY, CDR2 SYGVKD. The CDR3 loop is CAISVSVRTGELFF. The CDR3 nucleotides read TGTGCCATCAGTGTATCTGTGCGGACCGGGGAGCTGTTTTTT.

The chain couples TRBV12-3 or TRBV12-4 to TRBJ2-3; 15 nucleotides match TRBD2. This CDR3 contains 15 residues. Trimming cost V 4 bases and J 6 bases; bases outside gene matches: 2. The DNA for the CDR3 is TGTGCCAGCAGTTCAGGACTAGCGGGGGGGGATACGCAGTATTTT. It codes for CASSSGLAGGDTQYF.

V is TRBV20-1 and J is TRBJ1-5, with 9 bases fitting TRBD1. Germline values: CDR1 DFQATT, CDR2 SNEGSKA (reference sequence). The CDR3 contains 14 residues. J was trimmed by 6 bases and V by 5 bases; bases with no gene match: 8. CDR3 DNA sequence: TGCAGTGCTGGGACCTGGGACAGGGTTCAGCCCCAGCATTTT. Protein product: CSAGTWDRVQPQHF.

The rearrangement joins TRBV4-3 to TRBJ2-3, with D perhaps matching TRBD2 (6 bases). CDR3 length: 17 amino acids. The V end lost 0 bases, the J end lost 5 bases, and 18 bases lay between the germline ends. Germline values: CDR1 LGHNA, CDR2 YSLEER. The CDR3 loop is CASSQDRPPAGKDTQYF. As DNA, the CDR3 is TGCGCCAGCAGCCAAGATCGGCCTCCGGCGGGGAAAGATACGCAGTATTTT.

This clonotype was seen at least ten times. The chain couples TRBV7-2 to TRBJ2-7, with a weak D call TRBD1 (7 bases). The CDR3 length is 13 residues. Per the germline V gene, CDR1 is SGHTA and CDR2 is FQGNSA. Trimming left V 4 bases short and J 4 bases short, with 11 bases between. CDR3 DNA sequence: TGTGCCAGCAGCTCGGGGGACAGTTACGAGCAGTACGTC. It codes for CASSSGDSYEQYV.

The chain employs TRBV7-6 and TRBJ2-2; 7 bases are shared with TRBD1. Germline lookup yields CDR1 SGHVS and CDR2 FNYEAQ. CDR3 length equals 13 residues. Unmatched junction bases numbered 2, after V lost 3 bases and J lost 7 bases. In DNA, the CDR3 is TGTGCCAGCAGCTTGCGGACAGGCGGGGAGCTGTTTTTT. This gives the protein CASSLRTGGELFF. The complete variable domain, with remaining parts taken from reference TRBV7-6 and TRBJ2-2, reads GAGVSQSPRYKVTKRGQDVALRCDPISGHVSLYWYRQALGQGPEFLTYFNYEAQQDKSGLPNDRFSAERPEGSISTLTIQRTEQRDSAMYRCASSLRTGGELFFGEGSRLTVL.

The chain has TRBV6-1 and TRBJ1-2; TRBD1 might be the D (6 bases). There are 15 residues in the CDR3. V dropped 1 base and J dropped 4 bases, with 13 bases sitting between them. Germline-derived CDR1 and CDR2 are MNHNS and SASEGT. The CDR3 region is CASSEGEGVGYGYTF. The CDR3 DNA reads as TGTGCCAGCAGTGAAGGGGAGGGGGTGGGCTATGGCTACACCTTC.

The chain is built from TRBV6-5 and TRBJ1-6, with D tentatively TRBD1 (5 bases). CDR3 length: 15 residues. Germline loops: CDR1 MNHEY, CDR2 SVGAGI. V was pared by 6 bases and J by 10 bases, with 19 bases between. This CDR3 is CASSLTGLWRSPLHF. CDR3 nucleotides: TGTGCCAGCAGCCTTACAGGCCTCTGGAGATCACCCCTCCACTTT.

This clonotype appeared many times. The gene calls are TRBV7-2 and TRBJ2-7; possible D gene TRBD2, 7 bases. The CDR3 contains 14 residues. Germline V lookup: CDR1 SGHTA, CDR2 FQGNSA. V was trimmed by 1 base and J by 4 bases, leaving 11 bases between them. This CDR3 is CASSLVRGGYEQYV. CDR3 bases: TGTGCCAGCAGCTTAGTGAGGGGGGGGTACGAGCAGTACGTC.

V and J are TRBV11-3 and TRBJ2-1; 8 positions agree with TRBD2. J gave up 9 bases and V 4 bases, and 11 bases lay outside the gene matches. This CDR3 has 15 amino acids. Germline loops: CDR1 SGHNT, CDR2 YENEEA. The CDR3 sequence: CASSSRDGGAGEQFF. The CDR3 nucleotides read TGTGCCAGCAGCTCTCGTGACGGGGGGGCAGGTGAGCAGTTCTTC. Drawing the rest from reference TRBV11-3 and TRBJ2-1, the complete variable domain is EAGVVQSPRYKIIEKKQPVAFWCNPISGHNTLYWYLQNLGQGPELLIRYENEEAVDDSQLPKDRFSAERLKGVDSTLKIQPAELGDSAVYLCASSSRDGGAGEQFFGPGTRLTVL.

This chain links TRBV5-4 with TRBJ2-3; 7 nucleotides match TRBD2. Germline V gene sequence: CDR1 SGHNT, CDR2 YYREEE (reference sequence). The ends lost 4 bases at V and 2 bases at J; junction bases unmatched: 7. The CDR3 has 15 residues. Written as DNA, the CDR3 is TGTGCCAGCAGCGTGACTAGCCCCTTCACAGATACGCAGTATTTT. The encoded protein is CASSVTSPFTDTQYF.

V and J are TRBV5-1 and TRBJ2-2, with D unclear. Germline assignment: CDR1 SGHRS and CDR2 YFSETQ. The CDR3 is made up of 20 amino acids. V was shortened by 1 base and J by 0 bases, with 22 bases between the two germline ends. CDR3 protein: CASSLRVQFPVPANTGELFF. In nucleotides, the CDR3 is TGCGCCAGCAGCTTGCGGGTACAGTTCCCCGTGCCAGCGAACACCGGGGAGCTGTTTTTT.

A few counts support this clonotype. The rearrangement uses TRBV7-9 and TRBJ1-1; D uncertain. The CDR3 extends over 14 amino acids. The germline V gene has CDR1 SEHNR and CDR2 FQNEAQ (reference sequence). V was trimmed by 6 bases and J by 0 bases, leaving 11 bases between them. The CDR3 DNA follows: TGTGCCAGCAGGACCGATAGTTTGAACACTGAAGCTTTCTTT. Protein product: CASRTDSLNTEAFF.

This clonotype was seen a handful of times. This chain links TRBV6-2 or TRBV6-3 with TRBJ2-1, with 11 bases fitting TRBD2. V was pared by 7 bases and J by 0 bases, with 14 bases of the junction left unmatched. Germline V gives CDR1 MNHEY, CDR2 SVGEGT. The CDR3 runs 19 residues. CDR3 coding DNA: TGTGCCAGCACTCCGGGGGCTAGCGGGGGGCACAGCTCCTACAATGAGCAGTTCTTC. Protein sequence: CASTPGASGGHSSYNEQFF.

This sequence joins TRBV27 and TRBJ2-1; 9 bases are a match to TRBD2. The J segment lost 6 bases and the V segment lost 7 bases, leaving 10 bases of the junction unmatched. Germline V CDR1 and CDR2: MNHEY, SMNVEV (reference sequence). The CDR3 length is 15 residues. In nucleotides, the CDR3 is TGTGCCAGCATCCCTGGCGGGGGGGCTTTCAATGAGCAGTTCTTC. It translates to CASIPGGGAFNEQFF.

J is TRBJ1-1 and V is TRBV4-1; TRBD1 matches 12 bases. Germline V gene sequence: CDR1 MGHRA, CDR2 YSYEKL. CDR3 length: 16 residues. V was clipped by 5 bases and J by 0 bases; unmatched bases: 4. The CDR3 loop is CASSGDRGRVNTEAFF. For the CDR3, the DNA is TGCGCCAGCAGCGGGGACAGGGGGCGCGTGAACACTGAAGCTTTCTTT.

The V and J genes are TRBV24-1 and TRBJ1-5, with a weak D call TRBD1 (5 bases). The germline V and J ends were trimmed by 4 bases and 3 bases, with 9 bases remaining between them. Per the germline V gene, CDR1 is KGHDR and CDR2 is SFDVKD. The CDR3 covers 14 residues. This chain's CDR3 is CATSEGGPNQPQHF. The CDR3 nucleotides are TGTGCCACCAGTGAGGGGGGTCCCAATCAGCCCCAGCATTTT.

This CDR3 reads CAISNYGYTF. As DNA, the CDR3 is TGTGCCATTTCTAACTATGGCTACACCTTC. This chain links TRBV2 with TRBJ1-2, with D unclear. Between the trimmed V and J ends, which lost 10 bases and 0 bases, there was a span of 3 bases. The CDR3 is made up of 10 amino acids. The germline V gene encodes CDR1 SNHLY and CDR2 FYNNEI. Looking up the rest from reference TRBV2 and TRBJ1-2 gives the full variable domain: EPEVTQTPSHQVTQMGQEVILRCVPISNHLYFYWYRQILGQKVEFLVSFYNNEISEKSEIFDDQFSVERPDGSNFTLKIRSTKLEDSAMYFCAISNYGYTFGSGTRLTVV.

A few counts support this clonotype. V is TRBV29-1 and J is TRBJ1-2, with TRBD1 matching 8 bases. J lost 6 bases, V lost 1 base, and 4 bases had no gene match. Germline V gene lookup returns CDR1 SQVTM and CDR2 ANQGSEA. The CDR3 sequence is 13 residues long. CDR3 DNA sequence: TGCAGCGTTGAAGGGACAGGGAACGATGGCTACACCTTC. It codes for CSVEGTGNDGYTF.

V gene TRBV12-3 or TRBV12-4 combines with J gene TRBJ1-2, with 7 bases fitting TRBD1. With 2 bases clipped from V and 6 bases from J, the junction kept 6 bases outside the gene matches. The CDR3 extends over 14 amino acids. In nucleotides, the CDR3 is TGTGCCAGCAGTTTATCTGACAGGGCCAATGGCTACACCTTC. This translates into CASSLSDRANGYTF.

The chain has TRBV27 and TRBJ2-7; D uncertain. CDR3 length: 13 amino acids. Trimming left V 5 bases short and J 7 bases short, with 15 bases between. Germline-derived CDR1 and CDR2 are MNHEY and SMNVEV (reference sequence). CDR3 DNA: TGTGCCAGCAGTAGTAGGGCCCCCTGGGAGCAGTACTTC. Translation gives CASSSRAPWEQYF.